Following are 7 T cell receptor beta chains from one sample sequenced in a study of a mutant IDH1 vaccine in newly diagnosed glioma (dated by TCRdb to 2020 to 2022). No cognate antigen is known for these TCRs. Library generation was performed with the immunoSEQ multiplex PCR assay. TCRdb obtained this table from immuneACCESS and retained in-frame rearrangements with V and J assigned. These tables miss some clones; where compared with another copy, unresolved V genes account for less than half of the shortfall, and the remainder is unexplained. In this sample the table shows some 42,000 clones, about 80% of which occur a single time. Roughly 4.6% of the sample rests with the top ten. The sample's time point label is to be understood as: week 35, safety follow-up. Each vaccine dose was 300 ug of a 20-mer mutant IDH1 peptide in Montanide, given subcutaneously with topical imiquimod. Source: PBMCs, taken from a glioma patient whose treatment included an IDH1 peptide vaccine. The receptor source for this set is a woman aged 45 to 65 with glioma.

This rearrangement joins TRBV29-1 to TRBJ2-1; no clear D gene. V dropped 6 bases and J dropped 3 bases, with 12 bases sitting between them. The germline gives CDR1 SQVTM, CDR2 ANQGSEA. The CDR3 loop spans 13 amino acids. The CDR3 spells CSVPNLSYNEQFF. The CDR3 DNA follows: TGCAGCGTCCCCAACTTGAGCTACAATGAGCAGTTCTTC.

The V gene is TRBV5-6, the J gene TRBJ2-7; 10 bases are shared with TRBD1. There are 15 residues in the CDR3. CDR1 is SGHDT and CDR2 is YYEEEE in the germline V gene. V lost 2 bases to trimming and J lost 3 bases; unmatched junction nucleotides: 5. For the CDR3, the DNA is TGTGCCAGCAGCTTCCGGGACAGGGGCTTCTACGAGCAGTACTTC. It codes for CASSFRDRGFYEQYF.

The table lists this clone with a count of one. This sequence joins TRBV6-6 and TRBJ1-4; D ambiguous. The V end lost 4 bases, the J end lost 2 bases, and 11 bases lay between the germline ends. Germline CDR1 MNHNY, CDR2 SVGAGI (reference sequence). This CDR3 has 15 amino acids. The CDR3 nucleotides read TGTGCCAGCAGTTCCCCCAAGAGGACTAATGAAAAACTGTTTTTT. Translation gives CASSSPKRTNEKLFF.

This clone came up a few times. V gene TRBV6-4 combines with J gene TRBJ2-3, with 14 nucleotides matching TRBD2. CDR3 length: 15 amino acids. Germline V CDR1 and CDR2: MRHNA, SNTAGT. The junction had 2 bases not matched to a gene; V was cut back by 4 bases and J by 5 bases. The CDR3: CASSGLAGGQDTQYF. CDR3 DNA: TGTGCCAGCAGTGGACTAGCGGGGGGGCAAGATACGCAGTATTTT.

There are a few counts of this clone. CDR3 in amino acids: CASSLVGQGSYGYTF. CDR3 DNA sequence: TGTGCCAGCAGCTTGGTTGGGCAGGGGTCCTATGGCTACACCTTC. The V and J genes are TRBV5-5 and TRBJ1-2; D may be TRBD1 (6 bases). Trimming pared 0 bases from V and 4 bases from J, leaving 13 bases between. Germline V gives CDR1 SGHKS, CDR2 YYEKEE (reference sequence). The CDR3 has 15 amino acids.

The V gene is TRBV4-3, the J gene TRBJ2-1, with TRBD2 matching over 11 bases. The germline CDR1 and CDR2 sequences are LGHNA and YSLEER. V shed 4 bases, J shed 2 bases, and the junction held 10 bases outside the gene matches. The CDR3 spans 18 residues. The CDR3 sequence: CASSPSSGGTDPYNEQFF. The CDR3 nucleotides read TGCGCCAGCAGCCCCTCTAGCGGGGGGACTGACCCCTACAATGAGCAGTTCTTC.

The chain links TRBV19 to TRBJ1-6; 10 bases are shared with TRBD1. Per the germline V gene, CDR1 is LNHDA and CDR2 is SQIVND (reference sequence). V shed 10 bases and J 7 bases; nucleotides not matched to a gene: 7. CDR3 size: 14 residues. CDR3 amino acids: CATLGQGRNSPLHF. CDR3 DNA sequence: TGTGCCACTCTGGGACAGGGGAGAAATTCACCCCTCCACTTT.